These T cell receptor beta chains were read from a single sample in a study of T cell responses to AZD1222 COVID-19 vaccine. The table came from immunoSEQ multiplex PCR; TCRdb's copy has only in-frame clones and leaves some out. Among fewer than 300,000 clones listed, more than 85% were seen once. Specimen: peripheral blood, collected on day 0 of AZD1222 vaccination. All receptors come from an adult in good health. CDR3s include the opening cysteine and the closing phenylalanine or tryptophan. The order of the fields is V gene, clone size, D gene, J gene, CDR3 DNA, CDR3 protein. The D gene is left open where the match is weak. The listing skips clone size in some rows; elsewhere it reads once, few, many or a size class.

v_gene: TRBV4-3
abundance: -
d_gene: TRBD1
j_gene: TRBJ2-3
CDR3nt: TGCGCCAGCAGCCAAGCCCCCACGACAGGGGGCACAGATACGCAGTATTTT
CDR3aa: CASSQAPTTGGTDTQYF

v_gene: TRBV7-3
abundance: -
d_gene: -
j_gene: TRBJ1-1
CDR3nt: TGTGCCAGCAGCTTAGGGGGGAGGACTGAAGCTTTCTTT
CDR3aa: CASSLGGRTEAFF

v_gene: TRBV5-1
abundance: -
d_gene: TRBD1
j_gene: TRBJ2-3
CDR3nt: TGCGCCAGCACTAAAGGACAGGGGACAGATACGCAGTATTTT
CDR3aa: CASTKGQGTDTQYF

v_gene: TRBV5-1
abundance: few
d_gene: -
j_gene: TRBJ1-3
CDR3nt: TGCGCCAGCAGCGTCGGCCTTCTTGGAAACACCATATATTTT
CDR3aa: CASSVGLLGNTIYF

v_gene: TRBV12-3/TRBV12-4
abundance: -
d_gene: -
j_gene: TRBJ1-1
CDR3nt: TGTGCCAGCAGTTTTCGGAAGGGTGAAGCTTTCTTT
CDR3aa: CASSFRKGEAFF

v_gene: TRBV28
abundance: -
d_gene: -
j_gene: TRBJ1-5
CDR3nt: TGTGCCAGCAGTTTGCACGGGGGCCGGAATCAGCCCCAGCATTTT
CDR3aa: CASSLHGGRNQPQHF

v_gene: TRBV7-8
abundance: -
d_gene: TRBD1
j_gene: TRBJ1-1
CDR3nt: TGTGCCAGCAGCATTGACAGGGACACGAACACTGAAGCTTTCTTT
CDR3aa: CASSIDRDTNTEAFF

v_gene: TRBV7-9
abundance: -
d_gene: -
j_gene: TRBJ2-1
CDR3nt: TGTGCCAGCAGCTTTGGGAATGAGCAGTTCTTC
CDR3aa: CASSFGNEQFF

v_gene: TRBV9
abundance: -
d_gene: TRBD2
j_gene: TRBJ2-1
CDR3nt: TGTGCCAGCAGCGTAGCCCCCCGCGGGAGGGCCCGGAGTGAGCAGTTCTTC
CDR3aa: CASSVAPRGRARSEQFF

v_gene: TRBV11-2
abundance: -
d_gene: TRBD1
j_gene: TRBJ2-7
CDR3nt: TGTGCCAGCAGCGAGGGACAGTCCTACGAGCAGTACTTC
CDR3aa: CASSEGQSYEQYF

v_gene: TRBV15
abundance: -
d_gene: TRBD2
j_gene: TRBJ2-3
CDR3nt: TGTGCCACCAGCGGCGGGGGATCACCGAATACGCAGTATTTT
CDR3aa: CATSGGGSPNTQYF

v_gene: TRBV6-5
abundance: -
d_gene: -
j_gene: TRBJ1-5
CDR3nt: TGTGCCAGCGCCGACACCACTGGGGCCCAGCATTTT
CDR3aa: CASADTTGAQHF

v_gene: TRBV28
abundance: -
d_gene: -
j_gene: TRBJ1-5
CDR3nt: TGTGCCAGCAGTCCCGGGACGTCCTATAGCAATCAGCCCCAGCATTTT
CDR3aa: CASSPGTSYSNQPQHF

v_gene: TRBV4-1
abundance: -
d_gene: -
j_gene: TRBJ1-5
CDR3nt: TGCGCCAGCAGCCAAGGCCCTGGGGGGGGCCAGCCCCAGCATTTT
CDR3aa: CASSQGPGGGQPQHF

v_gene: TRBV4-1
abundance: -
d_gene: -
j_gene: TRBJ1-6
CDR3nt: TGCGCCAGCAGTCGGGGAGAGGGGGTAGAAAATTCACCCCTCCACTTT
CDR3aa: CASSRGEGVENSPLHF

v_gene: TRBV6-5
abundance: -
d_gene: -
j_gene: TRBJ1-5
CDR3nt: TGTGCCAGCGGCCGGGTCAATCAGCCCCAGCATTTT
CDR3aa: CASGRVNQPQHF

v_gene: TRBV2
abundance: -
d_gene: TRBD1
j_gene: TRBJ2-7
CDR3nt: TGTGCCAGCAGTGAAAACCACAGGGGCGAGCAGTACTTC
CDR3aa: CASSENHRGEQYF

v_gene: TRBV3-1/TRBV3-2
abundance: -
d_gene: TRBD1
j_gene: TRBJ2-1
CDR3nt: TGTGCCAGCAGCCGACAGGGGGGGGAGCAGTTCTTC
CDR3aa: CASSRQGGEQFF

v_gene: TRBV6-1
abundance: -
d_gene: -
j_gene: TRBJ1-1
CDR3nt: TGTGCCAGCAGTGACGGCCAGGGAGTACACACTGAAGCTTTCTTT
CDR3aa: CASSDGQGVHTEAFF

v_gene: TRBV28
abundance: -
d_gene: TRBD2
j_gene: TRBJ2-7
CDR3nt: TGTGCCAGCAGTCTTACCGGGACTAGCGGGAGTGGGGAGTACTTC
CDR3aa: CASSLTGTSGSGEYF

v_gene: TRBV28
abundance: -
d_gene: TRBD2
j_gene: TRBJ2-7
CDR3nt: TGTGCCAGCAGTGTAGCGGGAGGTCCAGGGGACGAGCAGTACTTC
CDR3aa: CASSVAGGPGDEQYF

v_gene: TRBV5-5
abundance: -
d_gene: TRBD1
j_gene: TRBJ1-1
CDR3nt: TGTGCCAGCAGCCCCAGGACAGGGATGAACACTGAAGCTTTCTTT
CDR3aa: CASSPRTGMNTEAFF

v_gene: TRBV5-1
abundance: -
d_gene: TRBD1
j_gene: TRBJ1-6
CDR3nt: TGCGCCAGCAGCTTGGCCGGGACAGGCCCTTCACCCCTCCACTTT
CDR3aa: CASSLAGTGPSPLHF

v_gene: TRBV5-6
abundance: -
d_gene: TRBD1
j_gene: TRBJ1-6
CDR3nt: TGTGCCAGCAGCCAAGGGACAGTTCATTCACCCCTCCACTTT
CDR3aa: CASSQGTVHSPLHF

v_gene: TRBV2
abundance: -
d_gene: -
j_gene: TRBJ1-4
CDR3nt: TGTGCCAGCAGAAGGAGGATTGGGGAAAAACTGTTTTTT
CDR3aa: CASRRRIGEKLFF

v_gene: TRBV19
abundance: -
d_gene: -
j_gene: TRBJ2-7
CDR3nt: TGTGCCAGTAGTATCGGTCGAGCCTACGAGCAGTACTTC
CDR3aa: CASSIGRAYEQYF

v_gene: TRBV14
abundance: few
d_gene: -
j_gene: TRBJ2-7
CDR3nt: TGTGCCAGCAGCCAAGGCTACGAGCAGTACTTC
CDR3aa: CASSQGYEQYF

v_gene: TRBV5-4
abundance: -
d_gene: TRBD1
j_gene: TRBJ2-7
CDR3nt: TGTGCCAGCAGCGCCGGGACAGGGGGGGAAGGCGAGCAGTACTTC
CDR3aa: CASSAGTGGEGEQYF

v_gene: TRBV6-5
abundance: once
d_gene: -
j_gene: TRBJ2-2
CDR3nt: TGTGCCAGCAGTTCGAGCGGGGAGCTGTTTTTT
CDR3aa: CASSSSGELFF

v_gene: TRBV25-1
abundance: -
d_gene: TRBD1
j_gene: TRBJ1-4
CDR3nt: TGTGCCAGCAGTGCAAACAGGGGGGGAAATGAAAAACTGTTTTTT
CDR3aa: CASSANRGGNEKLFF

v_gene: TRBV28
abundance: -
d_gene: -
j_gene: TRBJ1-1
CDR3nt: TGTGCCAGCAGCAAGGCGAAGAACACTGAAGCTTTCTTT
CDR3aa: CASSKAKNTEAFF

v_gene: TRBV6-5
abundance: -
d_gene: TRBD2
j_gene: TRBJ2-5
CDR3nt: TGTGCCAGCAGTACGGGGGGGACCCAGTACTTC
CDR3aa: CASSTGGTQYF

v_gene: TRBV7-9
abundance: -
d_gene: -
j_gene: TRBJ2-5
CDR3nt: TGTGCCATCTCGTCGGCCCCCCTAGAGACCCAGTACTTC
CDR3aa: CAISSAPLETQYF

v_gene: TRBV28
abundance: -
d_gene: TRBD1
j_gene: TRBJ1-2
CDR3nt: TGTGCCAGCAGAATCTCAGGGGGCTTCTATGGCTACACCTTC
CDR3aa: CASRISGGFYGYTF

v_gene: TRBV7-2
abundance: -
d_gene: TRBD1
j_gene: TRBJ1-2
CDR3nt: TGTGCCAGCAGCTTAGCGGGACAGGCGACCAACTATGGCTACACCTTC
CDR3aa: CASSLAGQATNYGYTF

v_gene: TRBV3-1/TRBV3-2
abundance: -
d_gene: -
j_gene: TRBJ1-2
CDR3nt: TGTGCCAGCAGCAACCCAGGAGCTAACTATGGCTACACCTTC
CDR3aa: CASSNPGANYGYTF

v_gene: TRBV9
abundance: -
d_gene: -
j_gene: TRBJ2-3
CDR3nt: TGTGCCAGCAGCGTTCAGGAAGGAGATACGCAGTATTTT
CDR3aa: CASSVQEGDTQYF

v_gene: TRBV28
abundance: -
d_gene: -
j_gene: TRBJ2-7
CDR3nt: TGTGCCAGCAGTTTCCCTCAGCTGACGTACGAGCAGTACTTC
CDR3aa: CASSFPQLTYEQYF

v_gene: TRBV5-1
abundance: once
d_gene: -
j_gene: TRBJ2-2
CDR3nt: TGCGCCAGCAGCTTGGTTGCCACAACCGGGGAGCTGTTTTTT
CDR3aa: CASSLVATTGELFF

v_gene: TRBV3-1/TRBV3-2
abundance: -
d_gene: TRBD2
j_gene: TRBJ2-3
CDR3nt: TGTGCCAGCAGCCAATGGGGGACCCGGGAACCGCGGGAGAGTACAGATACGCAGTATTTT
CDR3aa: CASSQWGTREPRESTDTQYF

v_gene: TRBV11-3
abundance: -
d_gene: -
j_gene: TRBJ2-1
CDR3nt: TGTGCCAGCAGCTTACCCGGGAGAGGCGAGCAGTTCTTC
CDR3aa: CASSLPGRGEQFF

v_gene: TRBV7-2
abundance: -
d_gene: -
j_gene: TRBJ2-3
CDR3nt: TGTGCCAGCAGCACCAGCACAGATACGCAGTATTTT
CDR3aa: CASSTSTDTQYF

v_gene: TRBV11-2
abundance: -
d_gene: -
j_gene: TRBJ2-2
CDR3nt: TGTGCCAGCAGCTTAGGCGGGATTAACACCGGGGAGCTGTTTTTT
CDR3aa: CASSLGGINTGELFF

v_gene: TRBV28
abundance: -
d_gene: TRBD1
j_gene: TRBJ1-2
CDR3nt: TGTGCCAGCAGTTTGCCAGGGGGCGCCTTGGGCTACACCTTC
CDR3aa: CASSLPGGALGYTF